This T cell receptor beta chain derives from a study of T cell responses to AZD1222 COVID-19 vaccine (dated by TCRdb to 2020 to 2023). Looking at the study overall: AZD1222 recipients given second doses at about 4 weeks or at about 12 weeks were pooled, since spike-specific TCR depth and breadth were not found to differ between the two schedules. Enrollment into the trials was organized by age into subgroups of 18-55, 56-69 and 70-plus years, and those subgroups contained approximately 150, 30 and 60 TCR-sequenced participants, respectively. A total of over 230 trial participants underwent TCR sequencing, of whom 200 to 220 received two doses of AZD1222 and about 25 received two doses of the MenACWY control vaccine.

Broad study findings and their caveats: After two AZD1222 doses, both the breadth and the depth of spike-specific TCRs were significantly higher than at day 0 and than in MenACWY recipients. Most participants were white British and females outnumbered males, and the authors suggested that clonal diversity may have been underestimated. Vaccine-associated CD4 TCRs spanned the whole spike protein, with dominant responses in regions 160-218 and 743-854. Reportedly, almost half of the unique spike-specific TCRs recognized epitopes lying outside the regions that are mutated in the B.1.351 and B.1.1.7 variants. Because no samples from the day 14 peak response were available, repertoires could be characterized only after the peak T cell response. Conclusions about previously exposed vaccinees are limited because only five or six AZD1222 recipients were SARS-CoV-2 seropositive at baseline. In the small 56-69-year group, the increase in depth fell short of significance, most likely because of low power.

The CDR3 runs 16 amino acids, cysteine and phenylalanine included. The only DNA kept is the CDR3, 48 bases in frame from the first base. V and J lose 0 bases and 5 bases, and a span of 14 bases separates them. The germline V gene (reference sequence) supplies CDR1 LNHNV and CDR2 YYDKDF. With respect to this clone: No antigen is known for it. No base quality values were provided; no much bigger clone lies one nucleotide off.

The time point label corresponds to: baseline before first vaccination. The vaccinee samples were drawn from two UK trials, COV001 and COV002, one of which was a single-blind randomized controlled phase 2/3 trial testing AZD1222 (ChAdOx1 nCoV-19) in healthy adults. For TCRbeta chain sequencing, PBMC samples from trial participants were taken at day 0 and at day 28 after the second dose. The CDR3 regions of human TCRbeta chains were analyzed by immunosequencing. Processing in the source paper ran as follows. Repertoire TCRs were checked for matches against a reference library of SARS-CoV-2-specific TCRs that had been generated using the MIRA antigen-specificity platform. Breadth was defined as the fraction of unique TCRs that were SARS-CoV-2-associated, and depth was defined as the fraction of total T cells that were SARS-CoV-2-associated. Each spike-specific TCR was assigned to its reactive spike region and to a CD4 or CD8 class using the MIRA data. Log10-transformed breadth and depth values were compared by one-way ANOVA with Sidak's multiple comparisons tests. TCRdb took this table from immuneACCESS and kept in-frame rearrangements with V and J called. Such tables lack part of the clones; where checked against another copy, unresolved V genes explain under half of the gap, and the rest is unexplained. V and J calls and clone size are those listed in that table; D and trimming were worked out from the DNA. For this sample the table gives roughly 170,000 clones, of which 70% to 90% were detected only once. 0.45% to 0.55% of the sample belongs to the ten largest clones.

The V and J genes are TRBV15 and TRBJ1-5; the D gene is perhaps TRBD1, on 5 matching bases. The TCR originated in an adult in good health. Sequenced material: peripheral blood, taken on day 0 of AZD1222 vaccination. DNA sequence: TGTGCCACCAGCAGAGAGGCCCCAGGGAAATATCAGCCCCAGCATTTT. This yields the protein CATSREAPGKYQPQHF.